This T cell receptor (beta chain) comes out of a study of T cell changes during pregnancy in multiple sclerosis. TCRdb's copy holds only in-frame clones and misses some; the assay was immunoSEQ multiplex PCR. The sample lists about 110,000 clones, about 90% occurring once. This CDR3 region has 16 residues. Unmatched junction bases numbered 6, after V lost 2 bases and J lost 0 bases. Germline assignment: CDR1 SGDLS and CDR2 YYNGEE. The chain recombines TRBV9 with TRBJ2-7; TRBD2 aligns across 9 bases. The sequencing here drew on peripheral blood, taken after pregnancy. The sequence derives from a female donor with multiple sclerosis, enrolled in a pregnancy study. The CDR3 protein is CASSVTSGLNSYEQYF. Here the CDR3 DNA reads TGTGCCAGCAGCGTGACTAGCGGACTAAACTCCTACGAGCAGTACTTC.